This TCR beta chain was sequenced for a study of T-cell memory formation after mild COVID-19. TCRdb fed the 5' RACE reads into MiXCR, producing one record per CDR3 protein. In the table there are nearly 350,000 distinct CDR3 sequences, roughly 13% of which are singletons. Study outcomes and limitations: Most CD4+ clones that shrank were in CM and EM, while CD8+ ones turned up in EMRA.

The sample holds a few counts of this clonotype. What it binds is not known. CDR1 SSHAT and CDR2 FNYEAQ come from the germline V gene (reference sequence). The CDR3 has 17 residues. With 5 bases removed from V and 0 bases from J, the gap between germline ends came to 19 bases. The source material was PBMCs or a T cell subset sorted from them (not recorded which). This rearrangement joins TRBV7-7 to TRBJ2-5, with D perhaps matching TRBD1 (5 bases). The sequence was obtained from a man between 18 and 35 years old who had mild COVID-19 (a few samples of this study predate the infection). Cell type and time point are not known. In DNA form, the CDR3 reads TGTGCCAGCAGCACCCGTCTTGGGGCTTTGTACCAAGAGACCCAGTACTTC. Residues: CASSTRLGALYQETQYF.